These 28 T cell receptor beta chains came from one sample sequenced in a study of PD-1 blockade in classical Hodgkin lymphoma. Time point meaning: cycle 4 day 1 (C4D1), after more than five weeks of nivolumab. All patients relapsed after autologous stem cell transplantation, and brentuximab vedotin exposure varied. Libraries were prepared by immunoSEQ multiplex PCR; TCRdb keeps only in-frame clonotypes and omits some of them. This sample has about 32,000 clones, with around 81% found just once. The sequences come from peripheral blood mononuclear cells (PBMCs), collected before the fourth cycle of nivolumab. Receptors originate from a human donor with classical Hodgkin lymphoma.

CDR3 protein: CASSPQDPILYGYTF. The DNA of the CDR3 is TGTGCCAGCTCACCACAAGACCCCATACTTTATGGCTACACCTTC. V and J are TRBV18 and TRBJ1-2; D is unresolved. V shed 1 base and J shed 5 bases, with 14 bases lying between them. In germline, CDR1 is KGHSH, CDR2 LQKENI. This CDR3 region has 15 residues.

The V gene is TRBV6-1, the J gene TRBJ1-5; 7 bases are a match to TRBD1. The germline gives CDR1 MNHNS, CDR2 SASEGT. Trimming cost V 0 bases and J 2 bases; bases outside gene matches: 7. The CDR3 consists of 17 residues. CDR3 protein: CASSEAPQGIGNQPQHF. CDR3 nucleotides: TGTGCCAGCAGTGAAGCCCCACAGGGGATTGGCAATCAGCCCCAGCATTTT.

Notes on this clone: A junction boundary mismatches the germline segment, possibly from a read error. The rearrangement joins TRBV7-7 to TRBJ2-3; D not resolved. CDR1 and CDR2 from the germline V gene are SSHAT and FNYEAQ (reference sequence). The CDR3 contains 13 residues. The CDR3 coding sequence is TGTGCTAGCAGCCGAGACATCCCAGATACGCAGTATTTT. Its protein is CASSRDIPDTQYF. Supplemented by reference TRBV7-7 and TRBJ2-3, the full variable domain reads GAGVSQSPRYKVTKRGQDVTLRCDPISSHATLYWYQQALGQGPEFLTYFNYEAQPDKSGLPSDRFSAERPEGSISTLTIQRTEQRDSAMYRCASSRDIPDTQYFGPGTRLTVL.

This chain joins TRBV10-3 and TRBJ1-2, with D possibly TRBD1 on 5 matching bases. Germline CDR1 and CDR2: ENHRY and SYGVKD. The CDR3 spans 12 residues. V lost 5 bases, J lost 4 bases, and 8 bases lay in between. The CDR3 bases are TGTGCCATCAGTAAGGACACCTATGGCTACACCTTC. It encodes CAISKDTYGYTF.

The chain links TRBV2 to TRBJ2-4; 7 bases align to TRBD2. V lost 7 bases and J lost 3; bases outside the gene matches: 3. Germline CDR1 reads SNHLY; CDR2 reads FYNNEI. There are 13 residues in the CDR3. CDR3 sequence reads: CASTSGNKNIQYF. The CDR3, as DNA: TGTGCCAGCACTAGCGGAAACAAAAACATTCAGTACTTC.

V usage is TRBV4-1 and J usage is TRBJ2-1, with D tentatively TRBD2 (6 bases). This CDR3 region has 15 residues. Germline CDR1 MGHRA, CDR2 YSYEKL. Trimming took 1 base from V and 5 from J, leaving 12 bases between them. Here the CDR3 reads CASSQGVAEHNEQFF. In DNA, the CDR3 is TGCGCCAGCAGCCAAGGAGTAGCGGAGCACAATGAGCAGTTCTTC.

The V call is TRBV5-8, the J call TRBJ1-1, with a weak D call TRBD1 (6 bases). The V end was cut by 4 bases, the J end by 3 bases, with 16 bases between. This CDR3 spans 15 amino acids. Germline-derived CDR1 and CDR2 are SGHTS and YDEGEE. Here the CDR3 DNA reads TGTGCCAGCAGCCTGGGGACAATAGCTGACACTGAAGCTTTCTTT. Amino acids: CASSLGTIADTEAFF.

J is TRBJ1-3 and V is TRBV7-2; D call uncertain. Germline V gene sequence: CDR1 SGHTA, CDR2 FQGNSA. The V and J ends lost 1 base and 4 bases respectively, with 11 bases between them. The CDR3 totals 15 residues. In nucleotides, the CDR3 is TGTGCCAGCAGCTTAGAATCCGGTCTGGGAAACACCATATATTTT. Translation gives CASSLESGLGNTIYF.

DNA for the CDR3: TGCAGCGTTGAAGTGGGGGAGTCTCGGTTCTTC. It specifies CSVEVGESRFF. The rearrangement links TRBV29-1 to TRBJ2-1; possibly TRBD1 or TRBD2 for D (5 bases each). This CDR3 comprises 11 residues. CDR1 and CDR2 (germline): SQVTM, ANQGSEA. V lost 1 base and J lost 15, with 13 bases in between.

V gene TRBV28 combines with J gene TRBJ2-1; D tentatively reads TRBD1 or TRBD2 (6 bases each). V was pared by 5 bases and J by 4 bases, with 15 bases between. The CDR3 consists of 15 residues. Germline V lookup: CDR1 MDHEN, CDR2 SYDVKM. The CDR3 loop is CASSGAGQKYNEQFF. Written as DNA, the CDR3 is TGTGCCAGCAGTGGGGCGGGACAAAAATACAATGAGCAGTTCTTC.

The V gene is TRBV7-2, the J gene TRBJ1-4; no reliable D call. The CDR3 spans 14 residues. V lost 2 bases and J 8 bases, leaving 12 bases between the germline ends. CDR1 is SGHTA and CDR2 is FQGNSA in the germline V gene. The CDR3 loop reads CASSLQLVGEKLFF. CDR3 nucleotides: TGTGCCAGCAGCTTACAGTTAGTCGGGGAAAAACTGTTTTTT.

This sequence joins TRBV6-6 and TRBJ2-5; D assignment may be TRBD1 or TRBD2 (5 bases each). The CDR3 loop spans 15 amino acids. V lost 2 bases and J lost 4, with 14 bases in between. Germline-derived CDR1 and CDR2 are MNHNY and SVGAGI (reference sequence). The CDR3 nucleotides are TGTGCCAGCAGTTACGCAGGGAGTATTGGAGAGACCCAGTACTTC. Translation gives CASSYAGSIGETQYF.

The rearrangement joins TRBV29-1 to TRBJ1-2; TRBD1 aligns across 12 bases. Germline loops: CDR1 SQVTM, CDR2 ANQGSEA. V was pared by 6 bases and J by 8 bases, with 13 bases of the junction left unmatched. The CDR3 is made up of 15 amino acids. CDR3 nucleotide sequence: TGCAGCGTACCAATACCGGGACAGGGGGCGCGAGGCTACACCTTC. Its protein is CSVPIPGQGARGYTF.

The chain combines TRBV30 with TRBJ2-5; 11 bases fit TRBD2. V lost 0 bases to trimming and J lost 3 bases; unmatched junction nucleotides: 18. The CDR3 consists of 20 residues. The germline V gene encodes CDR1 GTSNPN and CDR2 SVGIG (reference sequence). This chain's CDR3 is CAWSVWRGSASGGLKETQYF. The CDR3 nucleotides are TGTGCCTGGAGTGTATGGAGGGGATCGGCTAGCGGGGGGCTCAAAGAGACCCAGTACTTC.

CDR3 DNA: TGTGCCAGTAGTAGACAGACAGCCCGGGACACTGAAGCTTTCTTT. This codes for CASSRQTARDTEAFF. The chain is built from TRBV19 and TRBJ1-1; possibly TRBD1 for D (5 bases). V lost 4 bases and J lost 3, with 15 bases in between. CDR3 size: 15 residues. Germline V CDR1 and CDR2: LNHDA, SQIVND (reference sequence).

In this sample, this clone turned up a few times. The chain is built from TRBV10-2 and TRBJ2-7; TRBD2 matches 9 bases. After removal of 6 bases from V and 7 bases from J, the junction contained 10 bases not matched to a gene. This CDR3 has 14 residues. The germline V gene encodes CDR1 WSHSY and CDR2 SAAADI. The CDR3 sequence is CASRTSGPSGEQYF. As DNA, the CDR3 is TGCGCCAGCAGAACTAGCGGGCCTTCAGGGGAGCAGTACTTC.

The chain has TRBV30 and TRBJ1-1; the match to TRBD1 covers 7 bases. V gave up 0 bases and J gave up 7 bases; unmatched junction bases: 8. The CDR3 sequence is 14 residues long. The germline gives CDR1 GTSNPN, CDR2 SVGIG (reference sequence). The DNA for the CDR3 is TGTGCCTGGAGTGTAAGGTCCAGGGGGAATGAAGCTTTCTTT. Translating gives CAWSVRSRGNEAFF.

The V call is TRBV18, the J call TRBJ2-1, with D perhaps assigned TRBD1 or TRBD2 (6 bases each). Trimming cost V 4 bases and J 0 bases, with 10 bases left between them. Germline loops: CDR1 KGHSH, CDR2 LQKENI. The length of the CDR3 is 15 residues. Here the CDR3 reads CASSRRGSSYNEQFF. CDR3 sequence (DNA): TGTGCCAGCTCACGGAGGGGGAGCTCCTACAATGAGCAGTTCTTC.

This clone was counted once. The chain combines TRBV2 with TRBJ2-5; TRBD2 aligns across 15 bases. The CDR3 length is 15 residues. V lost 9 bases, J lost 1 base, and 3 bases stayed unmatched. Germline V gene lookup returns CDR1 SNHLY and CDR2 FYNNEI. The CDR3 spells CASGTSGGSQETQYF. The CDR3, as DNA: TGTGCCAGTGGGACTAGCGGGGGGTCCCAAGAGACCCAGTACTTC. Using reference TRBV2 and TRBJ2-5 for the parts outside the CDR3, the full variable domain is EPEVTQTPSHQVTQMGQEVILRCVPISNHLYFYWYRQILGQKVEFLVSFYNNEISEKSEIFDDQFSVERPDGSNFTLKIRSTKLEDSAMYFCASGTSGGSQETQYFGPGTRLLVL.

This chain uses TRBV4-1 with TRBJ2-7, with a tentative D call TRBD2 (5 bases). Between the trimmed V and J ends, which lost 5 bases and 5 bases, there was a span of 34 bases. The CDR3 is made up of 20 amino acids. CDR1 and CDR2 from the germline V gene are MGHRA and YSYEKL. CDR3 nucleotide sequence: TGCGCCAGCAGCACCCCGGGTCTAGTTGGTCTGGGAGTTGGGAGCGACGAGCAGTACTTC. This translates into CASSTPGLVGLGVGSDEQYF.

This sequence joins TRBV27 and TRBJ1-5, with D perhaps matching TRBD1 (5 bases). This CDR3 is built from 18 residues. Germline V CDR1 and CDR2: MNHEY, SMNVEV (reference sequence). With 0 bases removed from V and 3 bases from J, the gap between germline ends came to 18 bases. CDR3 sequence (DNA): TGTGCCAGCAGTTTATCGTCTTTGTCGGACACGGCCAATCAGCCCCAGCATTTT. This codes for CASSLSSLSDTANQPQHF.

This chain connects TRBV4-3 to TRBJ2-1; D remains unclear. The V end was cut by 0 bases, the J end by 6 bases, with 21 bases between. Germline assignment: CDR1 LGHNA and CDR2 YSLEER. This CDR3 is built from 18 residues. The CDR3 loop reads CASSQDFDRAGPFNEQFF. The DNA of the CDR3 is TGCGCCAGCAGCCAAGATTTCGATAGGGCAGGTCCCTTCAATGAGCAGTTCTTC.

This clone is categorized as medium-sized. V is TRBV28 and J is TRBJ2-7; no reliable D call. There are 11 residues in the CDR3. Looked up from germline, CDR1 is MDHEN and CDR2 is SYDVKM. V lost 6 bases and J lost 4, with 7 bases in between. The CDR3: CASSQNYEQYV. The CDR3 DNA is TGTGCCAGCAGCCAGAATTACGAGCAGTACGTC.

The gene calls are TRBV6-5 and TRBJ1-5; D not resolved. V dropped 7 bases and J dropped 5 bases, with 12 bases sitting between them. The CDR3 has 13 residues. CDR1 MNHEY and CDR2 SVGAGI come from the germline V gene. This CDR3 reads CASTHGGYQPQHF. CDR3 DNA sequence: TGTGCCAGCACCCACGGCGGGTATCAGCCCCAGCATTTT.

The chain is built from TRBV6-4 and TRBJ2-3, with TRBD2 as a possible D gene (6 bases). This CDR3 contains 14 residues. The germline gives CDR1 MRHNA, CDR2 SNTAGT. V gave up 0 bases and J gave up 2 bases, with 6 bases separating them. As DNA, the CDR3 is TGTGCCAGCAGTGACTCGCGGGACACAGATACGCAGTATTTT. Translated: CASSDSRDTDTQYF.

J is TRBJ2-3 and V is TRBV28; a possible D gene is TRBD2 (5 bases). The CDR3 contains 14 residues. V was cut by 5 bases and J by 4 bases, with 13 bases left in between. The germline V gene encodes CDR1 MDHEN and CDR2 SYDVKM. CDR3 bases: TGTGCCAGCAGTACACCGAGCGGCGCAGATACGCAGTATTTT. It translates to CASSTPSGADTQYF.

The chain employs TRBV18 and TRBJ1-1, with D perhaps matching TRBD1 (5 bases). The germline CDR1 and CDR2 sequences are KGHSH and LQKENI. This CDR3 spans 13 amino acids. The V end lost 6 bases, the J end lost 1 base, and 9 bases lay between the germline ends. The CDR3 loop is CASSGLTNTEAFF. The CDR3 bases are TGTGCCAGCTCGGGACTGACGAACACTGAAGCTTTCTTT.

As to this clone: One end of the junction varies from germline; a read error may be responsible. The V call is TRBV6-1, the J call TRBJ1-2; D gene unclear. There are 13 residues in the CDR3. Germline V gene sequence: CDR1 MNHNS, CDR2 SASEGT. In nucleotides, the CDR3 is TGTGCCACCAGTCGCGCCCCTAACTATGGCTACACCTTC. Protein product: CATSRAPNYGYTF.